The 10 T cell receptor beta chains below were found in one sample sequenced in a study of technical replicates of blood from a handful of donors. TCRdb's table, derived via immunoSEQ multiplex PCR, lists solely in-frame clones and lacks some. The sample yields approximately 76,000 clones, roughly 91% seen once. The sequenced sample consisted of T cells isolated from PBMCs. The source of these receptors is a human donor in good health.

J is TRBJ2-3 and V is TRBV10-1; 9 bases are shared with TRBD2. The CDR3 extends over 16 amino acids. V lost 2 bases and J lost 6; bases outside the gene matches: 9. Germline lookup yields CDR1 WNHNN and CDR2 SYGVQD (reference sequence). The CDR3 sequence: CASSERASGEGDTQYF. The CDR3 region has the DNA TGCGCCAGCAGTGAGAGGGCTAGCGGGGAGGGGGATACGCAGTATTTT.

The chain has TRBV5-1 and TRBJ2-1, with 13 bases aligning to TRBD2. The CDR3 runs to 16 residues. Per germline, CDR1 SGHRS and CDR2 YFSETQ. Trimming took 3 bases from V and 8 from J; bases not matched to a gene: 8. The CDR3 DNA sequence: TGCGCCAGCAGCTCGGGACTAGCGGGAACGTTGTATGAGCAGTTCTTC. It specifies CASSSGLAGTLYEQFF.

CDR3 DNA sequence: TGCAGCGTCAGGGAATTCGGAAACACCATATATTTT. Translating it yields CSVREFGNTIYF. This chain connects TRBV29-1 to TRBJ1-3; weak D call: TRBD1 (5 bases). Trimming stripped 6 bases from V and 4 bases from J, with 10 bases between. CDR1 is SQVTM and CDR2 is ANQGSEA in the germline V gene. The CDR3 spans 12 residues.

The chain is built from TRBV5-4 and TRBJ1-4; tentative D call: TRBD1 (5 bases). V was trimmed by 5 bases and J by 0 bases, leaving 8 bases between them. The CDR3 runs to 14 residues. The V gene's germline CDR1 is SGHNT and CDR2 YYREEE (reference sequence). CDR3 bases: TGTGCCAGCAGTTGGGGGGCAACTAATGAAAAACTGTTTTTT. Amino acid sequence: CASSWGATNEKLFF.

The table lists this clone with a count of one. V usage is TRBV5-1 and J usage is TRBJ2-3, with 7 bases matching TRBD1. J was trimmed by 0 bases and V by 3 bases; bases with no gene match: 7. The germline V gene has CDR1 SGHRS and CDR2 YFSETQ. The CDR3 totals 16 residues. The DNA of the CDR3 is TGCGCCAGCAGCTACCTGGGACAGCCTAGCACAGATACGCAGTATTTT. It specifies CASSYLGQPSTDTQYF.

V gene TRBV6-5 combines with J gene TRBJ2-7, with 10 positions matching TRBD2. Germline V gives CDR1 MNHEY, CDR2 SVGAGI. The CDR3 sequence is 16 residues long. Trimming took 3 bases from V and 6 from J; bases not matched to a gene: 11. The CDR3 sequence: CASSYSSGRSGAEQYF. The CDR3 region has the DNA TGTGCCAGCAGTTATTCTAGCGGGAGAAGCGGGGCCGAGCAGTACTTC.

The CDR3 nucleotides are TGCGCCAGCAGCTTTTCCACTTCCGCGTGGGCTAGCGACCAAGAGACCCAGTACTTC. This gives the protein CASSFSTSAWASDQETQYF. The V gene is TRBV5-1, the J gene TRBJ2-5; perhaps TRBD2 as D (6 bases). Trimming took off 2 bases at V and 0 bases at J, with 23 bases between the two ends. The CDR3 is 19 amino acids. CDR1 is SGHRS, CDR2 YFSETQ, per germline. Filled out from reference TRBV5-1 and TRBJ2-5, the complete variable domain reads KAGVTQTPRYLIKTRGQQVTLSCSPISGHRSVSWYQQTPGQGLQFLFEYFSETQRNKGNFPGRFSGRQFSNSRSEMNVSTLELGDSALYLCASSFSTSAWASDQETQYFGPGTRLLVL.

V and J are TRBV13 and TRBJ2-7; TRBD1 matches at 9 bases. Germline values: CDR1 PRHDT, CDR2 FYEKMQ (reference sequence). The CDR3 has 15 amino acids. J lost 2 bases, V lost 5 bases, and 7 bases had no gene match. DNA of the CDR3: TGTGCCAGCAGCCCCGGACAGGGGCCCGCCTACGAGCAGTACTTC. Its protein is CASSPGQGPAYEQYF.

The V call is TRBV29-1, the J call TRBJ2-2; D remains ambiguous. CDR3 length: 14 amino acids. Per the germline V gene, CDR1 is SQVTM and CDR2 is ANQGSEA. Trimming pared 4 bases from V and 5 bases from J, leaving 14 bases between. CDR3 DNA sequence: TGCAGCGTTGTATTCAGCCGCGGAACCGGGGAGCTGTTTTTT. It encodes CSVVFSRGTGELFF.

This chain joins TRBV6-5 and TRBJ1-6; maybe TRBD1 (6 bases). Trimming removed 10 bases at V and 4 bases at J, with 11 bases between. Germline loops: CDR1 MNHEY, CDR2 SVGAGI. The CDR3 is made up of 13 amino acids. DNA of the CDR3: TGTGCCACACAGGGACCATATAATTCACCCCTCCACTTT. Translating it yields CATQGPYNSPLHF.